This is a list of T cell receptor beta chains from one sample in a study of T cell responses to AZD1222 COVID-19 vaccine. Sequencing was performed with immunoSEQ multiplex PCR; in TCRdb, only in-frame clones are kept and a portion is missing. This table has roughly 98,000 clones, 70% to 85% appearing once. This specimen was peripheral blood, taken 28 days after the second AZD1222 dose. The source of these receptors is an adult who received the AZD1222 COVID-19 vaccine. CDR3s include the opening cysteine and the closing phenylalanine or tryptophan. The order of the fields is clone size, J gene, V gene, D gene, CDR3 protein, CDR3 DNA. D genes are given only for firm matches. Expanded clones get a size class; other rows say once, few or many, or leave the size out.

abundance: few; j_gene: TRBJ1-6; v_gene: TRBV3-1/TRBV3-2; d_gene: TRBD1; CDR3aa: CASSHGQGGMAAYNSPLHF; CDR3nt: TGTGCCAGCAGCCATGGACAGGGCGGGATGGCCGCATATAATTCACCCCTCCACTTT
abundance: NA; j_gene: TRBJ1-1; v_gene: TRBV6-2/TRBV6-3; d_gene: NA; CDR3aa: CASSYRVNTEAFF; CDR3nt: TGTGCCAGCAGTTATAGGGTGAACACTGAAGCTTTCTTT
abundance: NA; j_gene: TRBJ2-1; v_gene: TRBV6-5; d_gene: TRBD2; CDR3aa: CASSSTPGLAGTEQFF; CDR3nt: TGTGCCAGCAGTTCTACCCCGGGACTAGCGGGGACTGAGCAGTTCTTC
abundance: NA; j_gene: TRBJ1-5; v_gene: TRBV2; d_gene: NA; CDR3aa: CAIQTEYNQPQHF; CDR3nt: TGTGCCATCCAGACAGAATACAATCAGCCCCAGCATTTT
abundance: NA; j_gene: TRBJ1-2; v_gene: TRBV14; d_gene: NA; CDR3aa: CASSQDSFVYTF; CDR3nt: TGTGCCAGCAGCCAAGACAGCTTTGTCTACACCTTC
abundance: NA; j_gene: TRBJ2-3; v_gene: TRBV25-1; d_gene: NA; CDR3aa: CASSDWSWEVGTQYF; CDR3nt: TGTGCCAGCAGTGATTGGTCCTGGGAGGTGGGTACGCAGTATTTT
abundance: NA; j_gene: TRBJ1-6; v_gene: TRBV7-3; d_gene: NA; CDR3aa: CASSLDYNSPLHF; CDR3nt: TGTGCCAGCAGCTTAGATTATAATTCACCCCTCCACTTT
abundance: NA; j_gene: TRBJ2-1; v_gene: TRBV4-1; d_gene: TRBD2; CDR3aa: CASSPLGLAGAGNEQFF; CDR3nt: TGCGCCAGCAGCCCCCTCGGACTAGCGGGAGCGGGCAATGAGCAGTTCTTC
abundance: few; j_gene: TRBJ2-5; v_gene: TRBV19; d_gene: NA; CDR3aa: CASMSGETQYF; CDR3nt: TGTGCCAGTATGTCGGGAGAGACCCAGTACTTC
abundance: NA; j_gene: TRBJ2-1; v_gene: TRBV7-8; d_gene: TRBD2; CDR3aa: CASSLPLAGGTYNEQFF; CDR3nt: TGTGCCAGCAGCTTACCACTAGCGGGGGGTACCTACAATGAGCAGTTCTTC
abundance: NA; j_gene: TRBJ2-5; v_gene: TRBV6-5; d_gene: NA; CDR3aa: CASEGGFETQYF; CDR3nt: TGTGCCAGCGAGGGCGGCTTCGAGACCCAGTACTTC
abundance: NA; j_gene: TRBJ1-2; v_gene: TRBV10-3; d_gene: NA; CDR3aa: CAISEGFSNYGYTF; CDR3nt: TGTGCCATCAGCGAAGGGTTTTCTAACTATGGCTACACCTTC
abundance: NA; j_gene: TRBJ1-3; v_gene: TRBV10-3; d_gene: NA; CDR3aa: CAISDPGRTKSSSGNTIYF; CDR3nt: TGTGCCATCAGTGACCCCGGCAGGACGAAGAGTAGCTCTGGAAACACCATATATTTT
abundance: NA; j_gene: TRBJ2-7; v_gene: TRBV11-3; d_gene: TRBD2; CDR3aa: CASSLDGGRAAEQYF; CDR3nt: TGTGCCAGCAGCTTAGATGGCGGGAGGGCCGCCGAGCAGTACTTC
abundance: NA; j_gene: TRBJ2-5; v_gene: TRBV19; d_gene: TRBD2; CDR3aa: CASSIGLAGGTFQETQYF; CDR3nt: TGTGCCAGTAGTATAGGACTAGCGGGGGGGACCTTCCAAGAGACCCAGTACTTC
abundance: NA; j_gene: TRBJ1-5; v_gene: TRBV6-6; d_gene: NA; CDR3aa: CAACEGVGNQPQHF; CDR3nt: TGTGCCGCATGCGAGGGGGTCGGCAATCAGCCCCAGCATTTT
abundance: NA; j_gene: TRBJ2-1; v_gene: TRBV5-5; d_gene: TRBD1; CDR3aa: CASSYRQGANNEQFF; CDR3nt: TGTGCCAGCAGCTACCGACAGGGGGCAAACAATGAGCAGTTCTTC
abundance: NA; j_gene: TRBJ2-2; v_gene: TRBV5-1; d_gene: NA; CDR3aa: CASSLADIGELFF; CDR3nt: TGCGCCAGCAGCTTGGCCGATATCGGGGAGCTGTTTTTT
abundance: once; j_gene: TRBJ2-7; v_gene: TRBV18; d_gene: TRBD1; CDR3aa: CASSPFSTGSNEQYF; CDR3nt: TGTGCCAGCTCACCGTTCTCGACAGGGTCGAACGAGCAGTACTTC